This entry lists 10 T cell receptor beta chains sequenced from one sample in a study of T cell responses to AZD1222 COVID-19 vaccine (dated by TCRdb to about 2021). The time point label corresponds to: about 28 days (+/-7) after the second vaccine dose. Receptors were amplified or captured by the immunoSEQ multiplex PCR assay. The table was pulled from immuneACCESS by TCRdb, which kept in-frame rearrangements only. Such tables lose some clones; where checked, under half of the loss comes from unresolved V genes, and the rest has no known cause. The sample table shows roughly 150,000 clones, and 75% to 90% are seen once. 1.5% to 2% of the sample lies in the top ten. Sample: peripheral blood, taken 28 days after the second AZD1222 dose. All receptors come from an adult who received the AZD1222 COVID-19 vaccine.

This clone was recorded a few times. The chain uses TRBV19 and TRBJ2-1; no definite D call. Germline-derived CDR1 and CDR2 are LNHDA and SQIVND (reference sequence). This CDR3 region has 13 residues. V was trimmed by 5 bases and J by 5 bases, leaving 10 bases between them. CDR3 DNA: TGTGCCAGTAGTGTTCCCGGTGACAATGAGCAGTTCTTC. As protein: CASSVPGDNEQFF.

J is TRBJ1-4 and V is TRBV5-6; 12 bases line up with TRBD1. This CDR3 has 15 amino acids. Germline loops: CDR1 SGHDT, CDR2 YYEEEE. Trimming took 4 bases from V and 10 from J; bases not matched to a gene: 8. For the CDR3, the DNA is TGTGCCAGCAGCCAAACCGGGACAGGGGGCGGAAAACTGTTTTTT. It yields the protein CASSQTGTGGGKLFF.

The chain employs TRBV6-5 and TRBJ1-2; TRBD1 agrees at 8 bases. Germline CDR1 and CDR2: MNHEY and SVGAGI. The CDR3 contains 13 residues. V was pared by 2 bases and J by 6 bases, with 2 bases of the junction left unmatched. The CDR3 loop is CASSYETGDGYTF. The CDR3 nucleotides are TGTGCCAGCAGTTACGAGACAGGGGATGGCTACACCTTC.

The rearrangement joins TRBV5-6 to TRBJ1-3; perhaps TRBD1 as D (6 bases). Germline CDR1 and CDR2: SGHDT and YYEEEE. Trimming left V 0 bases short and J 2 bases short, with 15 bases between. This CDR3 is 17 amino acids long. The CDR3 loop is CASSLGLTGQTGNTIYF. CDR3 DNA: TGTGCCAGCAGCTTGGGGCTCACAGGGCAAACTGGAAACACCATATATTTT. Supplemented by reference TRBV5-6 and TRBJ1-3, the full variable domain reads DAGVTQSPTHLIKTRGQQVTLRCSPKSGHDTVSWYQQALGQGPQFIFQYYEEEERQRGNFPDRFSGHQFPNYSSELNVNALLLGDSALYLCASSLGLTGQTGNTIYFGEGSWLTVV.

The chain couples TRBV7-2 to TRBJ2-1; possible D gene TRBD1, 5 bases. CDR3 length: 15 residues. Per germline, CDR1 SGHTA and CDR2 FQGNSA. Trimming left V 1 base short and J 0 bases short, with 7 bases between. The CDR3 DNA is TGTGCCAGCAGCTTAGGGGGCTACTCCTACAATGAGCAGTTCTTC. Its translation: CASSLGGYSYNEQFF.

Details on this clone: Other DNA variants within this sample encode the same CDR3. The CDR3 loop reads CASSPREAGNTIYF. The CDR3 nucleotides read TGTGCCAGCAGCCCCCGTGAGGCAGGAAACACCATATATTTT. The chain carries TRBV3-1 (or the pseudogene TRBV3-2) and TRBJ1-3; D not certain. The CDR3 sequence is 14 residues long. V was cut by 4 bases and J by 4 bases, with 11 bases left in between. CDR1 is LGHDT, CDR2 YNNKEL, per germline (reference sequence).

The J gene is TRBJ2-1, the V gene TRBV18, with D possibly being TRBD2 (7 bases). Germline CDR1 KGHSH, CDR2 LQKENI. V gave up 5 bases and J gave up 7 bases, with 18 bases separating them. The CDR3 extends over 15 amino acids. The CDR3: CASSSSGGALNEQFF. The CDR3 bases are TGTGCCAGCTCATCTAGTGGGGGGGCCTTGAATGAGCAGTTCTTC.

The chain couples TRBV18 to TRBJ1-6; TRBD1 is a possible D gene (5 bases). Trimming took off 6 bases at V and 3 bases at J, with 21 bases between the two ends. CDR1 and CDR2 (germline): KGHSH, LQKENI. The CDR3 runs 18 residues. The CDR3 here is CASSAYQTGADYNSPLHF. For the CDR3, the DNA is TGTGCCAGCTCCGCATACCAAACCGGGGCGGACTATAATTCACCCCTCCACTTT.

The chain employs TRBV9 and TRBJ1-5, with D possibly TRBD1 on 5 matching bases. Germline V gene lookup returns CDR1 SGDLS and CDR2 YYNGEE. The V and J ends lost 4 bases and 4 bases respectively, with 12 bases between them. The CDR3 is 14 amino acids. The CDR3 sequence: CASSLGTVNQPQHF. The CDR3 DNA follows: TGTGCCAGCAGCCTAGGGACGGTAAATCAGCCCCAGCATTTT.

The chain is built from TRBV5-1 and TRBJ2-1; D might be TRBD1 or TRBD2, each matching 5 bases. Trimming left V 0 bases short and J 9 bases short, with 13 bases between. There are 14 residues in the CDR3. CDR1 SGHRS and CDR2 YFSETQ come from the germline V gene. CDR3 region: CASSLEVGVVEQFF. The DNA for the CDR3 is TGCGCCAGCAGCTTGGAAGTGGGGGTGGTTGAGCAGTTCTTC.